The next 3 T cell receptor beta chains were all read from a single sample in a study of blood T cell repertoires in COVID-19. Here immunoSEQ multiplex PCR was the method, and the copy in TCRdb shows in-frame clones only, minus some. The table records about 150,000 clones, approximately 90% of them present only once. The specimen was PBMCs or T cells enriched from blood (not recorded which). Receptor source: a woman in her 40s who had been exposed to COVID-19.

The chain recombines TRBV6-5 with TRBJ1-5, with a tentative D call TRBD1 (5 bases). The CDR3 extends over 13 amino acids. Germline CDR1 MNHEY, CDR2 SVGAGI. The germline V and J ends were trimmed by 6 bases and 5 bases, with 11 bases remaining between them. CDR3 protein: CASSDSPDQPQHF. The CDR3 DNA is TGTGCCAGCAGCGACAGCCCGGATCAGCCCCAGCATTTT.

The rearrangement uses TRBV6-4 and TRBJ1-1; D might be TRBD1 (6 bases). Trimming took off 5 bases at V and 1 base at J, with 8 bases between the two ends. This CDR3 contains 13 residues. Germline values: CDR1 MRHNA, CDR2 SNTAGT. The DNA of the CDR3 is TGTGCCAGCAGTTTGGACAGGAACACTGAAGCTTTCTTT. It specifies CASSLDRNTEAFF.

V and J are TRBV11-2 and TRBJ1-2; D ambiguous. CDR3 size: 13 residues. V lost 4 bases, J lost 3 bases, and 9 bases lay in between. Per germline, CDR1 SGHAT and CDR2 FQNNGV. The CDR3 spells CASSSNPYYGYTF. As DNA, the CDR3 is TGTGCCAGCAGCTCTAACCCGTACTATGGCTACACCTTC.